This is a list of T cell receptor beta chains from one sample in a study of blood T cell repertoires in COVID-19. Sequencing used immunoSEQ multiplex PCR; TCRdb keeps in-frame clones, though not all of them. The sample has 120,000 to 150,000 clones, around 90% seen once. Sequences were obtained from peripheral blood. The receptors shown here come from a human donor in a cohort sampled during active COVID-19. The CDR3 runs from the conserved cysteine through the conserved F or W. The D gene is left open where the match is weak. Some rows mark clone size as missing; the rest say once, few, many or name a class of expanded clone.

clone_size	v_call	j_call	d_call	cdr3_aa	cdr3_nt
.	TRBV5-8	TRBJ1-5	.	CASSYYRGRSNQPQHF	TGTGCCAGCAGCTACTATCGGGGTAGGAGCAATCAGCCCCAGCATTTT
.	TRBV5-1	TRBJ1-1	TRBD1	CASRETDRVYTEAFF	TGCGCCAGCAGGGAAACCGACAGGGTCTATACTGAAGCTTTCTTT
.	TRBV11-2	TRBJ2-6	.	CASSWTDRGANVLTF	TGTGCCAGCAGCTGGACAGACCGGGGGGCCAACGTCCTGACTTTC
.	TRBV10-2	TRBJ2-3	TRBD2	CATFNPRGGSDTQYF	TGCGCCACCTTTAATCCCCGCGGGGGATCGGATACGCAGTATTTT
.	TRBV6-5	TRBJ2-1	TRBD2	CASRLGGERLNEQFF	TGTGCCAGCAGGCTTGGGGGGGAAAGGCTGAATGAGCAGTTCTTC
.	TRBV19	TRBJ1-1	.	CASITSGWTEAFF	TGTGCCAGTATCACATCAGGGTGGACTGAAGCTTTCTTT
.	TRBV5-4	TRBJ2-7	.	CASSSPTGSYEQYF	TGTGCCAGCAGCTCCCCGACAGGAAGCTACGAGCAGTACTTC
.	TRBV27	TRBJ2-1	TRBD2	CASRGISGRKDEQFF	TGTGCCAGCAGAGGAATTAGCGGGAGAAAGGATGAGCAGTTCTTC
once	TRBV5-4	TRBJ2-7	.	CASSVKTGPSSYEQYF	TGTGCCAGCAGCGTTAAGACAGGCCCTAGCTCCTACGAGCAGTACTTC
many	TRBV5-1	TRBJ1-1	TRBD1	CASSTRQGNTEAFF	TGCGCCAGCAGCACCCGACAGGGGAACACTGAAGCTTTCTTT
.	TRBV10-3	TRBJ1-1	.	CAISEGRYTEAFF	TGTGCCATCAGTGAGGGGCGCTACACTGAAGCTTTCTTT
.	TRBV3-1/TRBV3-2	TRBJ2-3	.	CASRPAGFLADTQYF	TGTGCCAGCAGACCTGCCGGGTTCTTGGCAGATACGCAGTATTTT
.	TRBV5-1	TRBJ1-3	.	CASSSWTTSGNTIYF	TGCGCCAGCAGCTCTTGGACAACCTCTGGAAACACCATATATTTT
once	TRBV7-3	TRBJ2-3	TRBD1	CASSPRATGRFGDTQYF	TGTGCCAGCAGCCCCAGAGCGACAGGGCGATTTGGGGATACGCAGTATTTT
.	TRBV6-4	TRBJ1-6	.	CASSDIGGYNSPLHF	TGTGCCAGCAGTGACATAGGGGGTTATAATTCACCCCTCCACTTT
.	TRBV5-6	TRBJ2-5	TRBD2	CASSLLAGGGETQYF	TGTGCCAGCAGCTTACTAGCGGGGGGTGGAGAGACCCAGTACTTC
.	TRBV19	TRBJ2-2	TRBD2	CASSIDRLAGANTGELFF	TGTGCCAGTAGTATAGACCGGCTAGCGGGGGCGAACACCGGGGAGCTGTTTTTT
.	TRBV30	TRBJ1-6	.	CAWSGGVASPLHF	TGTGCCTGGAGCGGTGGAGTAGCTTCACCCCTCCACTTT
few	TRBV28	TRBJ2-7	TRBD2	CASRKGVRSGSSAYEQYF	TGTGCCAGCAGGAAGGGGGTCAGAAGCGGGAGTTCAGCCTACGAGCAGTACTTC
.	TRBV11-2	TRBJ1-4	TRBD1	CASSLDRGFGEKLFF	TGTGCCAGCAGCCTAGACAGGGGGTTTGGTGAAAAACTGTTTTTT
.	TRBV4-1	TRBJ2-3	TRBD2	CASSQESGREADTQYF	TGCGCCAGCAGCCAAGAAAGCGGGAGGGAGGCAGATACGCAGTATTTT
.	TRBV19	TRBJ1-2	.	CASSPSGPLDGYTF	TGTGCCAGTAGTCCCTCAGGGCCCCTCGATGGCTACACCTTC
.	TRBV7-9	TRBJ2-3	TRBD1	CASSLGQGSQDTQYF	TGTGCCAGCAGCTTAGGACAGGGGTCACAAGATACGCAGTATTTT
.	TRBV5-1	TRBJ2-1	.	CASSFRALNNEQFF	TGCGCCAGCAGCTTTCGAGCGCTGAACAATGAGCAGTTCTTC
.	TRBV10-2	TRBJ2-1	TRBD2	CASSIRTSAGHEQFF	TGCGCCAGCAGTATTCGGACTAGCGCCGGGCATGAGCAGTTCTTC
once	TRBV28	TRBJ1-1	TRBD1	CASSVTGGNTEAFF	TGTGCCAGCAGTGTAACAGGGGGGAACACTGAAGCTTTCTTT
.	TRBV7-9	TRBJ2-7	.	CASGASFYEQYF	TGTGCCAGCGGAGCCTCCTTTTACGAGCAGTACTTC
.	TRBV10-2	TRBJ2-7	.	CASTPVSSYEQYF	TGCGCCAGCACCCCAGTCAGCTCCTACGAGCAGTACTTC
.	TRBV13	TRBJ2-5	TRBD1	CASSLVGTGKETQYF	TGTGCCAGCAGCTTAGTAGGGACAGGGAAAGAGACCCAGTACTTC
.	TRBV7-9	TRBJ1-2	TRBD1	CAGGQGAGGYTF	TGTGCCGGAGGACAGGGGGCTGGCGGCTACACCTTC
.	TRBV3-1/TRBV3-2	TRBJ2-4	.	CASSQDPGIKNIQYF	TGTGCCAGCAGCCAAGATCCGGGAATCAAAAACATTCAGTACTTC
once	TRBV28	TRBJ2-1	.	CASSLPGGASYNEQFF	TGTGCCAGCAGTTTACCTGGGGGCGCGTCCTACAATGAGCAGTTCTTC
.	TRBV7-7	TRBJ1-3	.	CASSLNRTPGNTIYF	TGTGCTAGCAGCTTAAATAGAACCCCTGGAAACACCATATATTTT
.	TRBV29-1	TRBJ2-7	TRBD1	CSSPTGEAYEQYF	TGCAGCTCCCCGACAGGGGAAGCCTACGAGCAGTACTTC
.	TRBV6-1	TRBJ2-7	.	CASSEWAGSYEQYF	TGTGCCAGCAGTGAGTGGGCAGGTTCCTACGAGCAGTACTTC
few	TRBV3-1/TRBV3-2	TRBJ2-1	.	CASSQDPFYNEQFF	TGTGCCAGCAGCCAAGACCCATTTTACAATGAGCAGTTCTTC
.	TRBV7-8	TRBJ2-7	.	CASSPRLDGSSYEQYF	TGTGCCAGCAGCCCGCGACTAGATGGGTCTTCCTACGAGCAGTACTTC
.	TRBV6-2/TRBV6-3	TRBJ1-2	.	CASSLQVNYGYTF	TGTGCCAGCAGCTTACAGGTTAACTATGGCTACACCTTC
.	TRBV12-3/TRBV12-4	TRBJ1-2	.	CASSLGGIGYTF	TGTGCCAGCAGTTTAGGAGGAATTGGCTACACCTTC
.	TRBV6-6	TRBJ1-5	TRBD1	CASSLQGVNQPQHF	TGTGCCAGCAGCCTTCAGGGGGTCAATCAGCCCCAGCATTTT
few	TRBV11-2	TRBJ1-4	.	CASSLEGDEKLFF	TGTGCCAGCAGCTTGGAAGGGGATGAAAAACTGTTTTTT
once	TRBV11-2	TRBJ1-2	.	CASSLDVTVRYGYTF	TGTGCCAGCAGCTTAGATGTCACGGTCAGGTATGGCTACACCTTC
.	TRBV7-9	TRBJ1-3	TRBD1	CASSLQTGSGNTIYF	TGTGCCAGCAGCTTACAGACAGGGTCTGGAAACACCATATATTTT
.	TRBV7-2	TRBJ2-3	TRBD2	CASNPQTSGGGGTQYF	TGTGCCAGCAACCCACAGACTAGCGGGGGGGGTGGTACGCAGTATTTT
.	TRBV5-6	TRBJ1-6	TRBD1	CASSGDRGNSPLHF	TGTGCCAGCAGCGGGGACAGGGGAAATTCACCCCTCCACTTT
.	TRBV11-2	TRBJ1-1	.	CASSIGTTTEAFF	TGTGCCAGCAGCATCGGGACAACAACTGAAGCTTTCTTT
.	TRBV5-1	TRBJ1-4	.	CASSLTGYNEKLFF	TGCGCCAGCAGCTTGACAGGGTATAATGAAAAACTGTTTTTT
few	TRBV5-1	TRBJ2-3	TRBD1	CASSFSQGASGTDTQYF	TGCGCCAGCAGCTTCTCACAGGGGGCGAGCGGTACAGATACGCAGTATTTT
.	TRBV5-4	TRBJ2-7	.	CASSPDFAQQYF	TGTGCCAGCAGCCCGGACTTTGCGCAGCAGTACTTC
.	TRBV2	TRBJ1-5	.	CASSQNSNQPQHF	TGTGCCAGCAGCCAAAATAGCAATCAGCCCCAGCATTTT
.	TRBV5-1	TRBJ2-2	TRBD2	CASSLPGLASTGELFF	TGCGCCAGCAGCTTACCGGGACTAGCTTCAACCGGGGAGCTGTTTTTT